The 13 T cell receptor beta chains below were found in one sample sequenced in a study of identical twins. TCRdb passed the 5' RACE reads through MiXCR, listing each CDR3 protein once. Of 400,000 or so distinct CDR3 sequences in the sample, approximately 9.1% were seen once. Sequencing was performed on naive T cells sorted from blood. These receptors all come from a woman in her 50s in good health.

The J gene is TRBJ1-1, the V gene TRBV6-1; D ambiguous. Per the germline V gene, CDR1 is MNHNS and CDR2 is SASEGT. V was clipped by 6 bases and J by 5 bases, with 13 bases between them. This CDR3 spans 13 amino acids. The CDR3: CASRPAGGTEAFF. CDR3 nucleotide sequence: TGTGCCAGCAGGCCTGCGGGAGGTACTGAAGCTTTCTTT.

This clonotype has more than one count but fewer than ten. This chain's CDR3 is CASRDSGEVSLEQYV. The CDR3, as DNA: TGTGCCAGCAGGGATAGCGGGGAGGTATCCCTCGAGCAGTACGTC. The chain joins TRBV28 to TRBJ2-7, with 8 bases that match TRBD2. The germline V gene encodes CDR1 MDHEN and CDR2 SYDVKM. Trimming cost V 6 bases and J 6 bases; bases outside gene matches: 13. The CDR3 spans 15 residues.

This clonotype was counted ten times or more. This chain links TRBV5-1 with TRBJ2-2, with D possibly matching TRBD1 (6 bases). The V and J ends lost 4 bases and 6 bases respectively, with 7 bases between them. The CDR3 is 12 residues long. Germline V gene data show CDR1 as SGHRS and CDR2 as YFSETQ. The CDR3 loop is CASSEGAGELFF. CDR3 DNA: TGCGCCAGCAGCGAGGGGGCCGGGGAGCTGTTTTTT.

This chain links TRBV27 with TRBJ2-1; D perhaps matches TRBD2 (6 bases). Germline-derived CDR1 and CDR2 are MNHEY and SMNVEV (reference sequence). This CDR3 contains 13 residues. The V and J ends lost 7 bases and 2 bases respectively, with 9 bases between them. In nucleotides, the CDR3 is TGTGCCAGCACCCCGGGGGCCTACAATGAGCAGTTCTTC. Translating gives CASTPGAYNEQFF.

A word on this clonotype: This may come from a read error, since a much larger clone is one base off. The chain has TRBV29-1 and TRBJ1-5; 7 bases match TRBD1. The germline gives CDR1 SQVTM, CDR2 ANQGSEA. The CDR3 runs to 14 residues. CDR3 bases: TGCAGCGTCGGGACCGGGACAGTAAATCAGCACCAGCATTTT. Amino acid sequence: CSVGTGTVNQHQHF.

There are a few counts of this clonotype. This chain joins TRBV3-1 and TRBJ1-3; the D is unclear. Trimming took 4 bases from V and 6 from J, leaving 4 bases between them. Germline V gives CDR1 LGHDT, CDR2 YNNKEL (reference sequence). The CDR3 consists of 11 residues. In DNA form, the CDR3 reads TGTGCCAGCAGCCTATTAAACACCATATATTTT. It codes for CASSLLNTIYF.

This clonotype was counted between two and nine times. The rearrangement links TRBV2 to TRBJ2-2, with 11 bases identical to TRBD2. Germline loops: CDR1 SNHLY, CDR2 FYNNEI. The CDR3 extends over 18 amino acids. The V segment lost 2 bases and the J segment 4 bases; nucleotides outside the gene matches: 9. CDR3 residues: CASSELAGGPSGTGELFF. The CDR3 DNA is TGTGCCAGCAGTGAATTAGCGGGAGGGCCTTCTGGCACCGGGGAGCTGTTTTTT.

J is TRBJ2-5 and V is TRBV12-3 or TRBV12-4; TRBD2 matches at 12 bases. Trimming removed 6 bases from V and 4 bases from J; junction bases left unmatched: 9. There are 16 residues in the CDR3. DNA of the CDR3: TGTGCCAGCAGCAATCTAGCGGGAGGGGGACGAGAGACCCAGTACTTC. Its protein product is CASSNLAGGGRETQYF.

The table lists this clonotype with a few counts. The V gene is TRBV27, the J gene TRBJ2-1, with unresolved D. The CDR3 spans 13 residues. Germline values: CDR1 MNHEY, CDR2 SMNVEV (reference sequence). V shed 0 bases and J shed 6 bases, with 6 bases lying between them. CDR3 sequence reads: CASSLSFSNEQFF. The CDR3 bases are TGTGCCAGCAGTTTATCGTTCTCCAATGAGCAGTTCTTC.

The rearrangement uses TRBV7-9 and TRBJ2-5; D unclear. This CDR3 is built from 15 residues. Trimming took 4 bases from V and 0 from J, leaving 12 bases between them. Germline V gene lookup returns CDR1 SEHNR and CDR2 FQNEAQ (reference sequence). The CDR3 DNA sequence: TGTGCCAGCAGCTCCGAATGGTCGTACCAAGAGACCCAGTACTTC. Amino acid sequence: CASSSEWSYQETQYF.

This clonotype was picked up many times. This sequence joins TRBV12-3 or TRBV12-4 and TRBJ2-7; D is ambiguous. Trimming stripped 0 bases from V and 7 bases from J, with 7 bases between. The CDR3 is 12 residues long. The CDR3 spells CASSLAPLEQYF. DNA for the CDR3: TGTGCCAGCAGTTTAGCTCCCCTGGAGCAGTACTTC.

The J gene is TRBJ2-7, the V gene TRBV11-2; D remains unclear. Germline-derived CDR1 and CDR2 are SGHAT and FQNNGV. The CDR3 has 16 residues. Trimming took off 1 base at V and 2 bases at J, with 15 bases between the two ends. CDR3 amino acids: CASSLVVATRPYEQYF. The CDR3 coding sequence is TGTGCCAGCAGCTTAGTTGTCGCCACACGTCCCTACGAGCAGTACTTC.

This clonotype was seen more than once but under ten times. The J gene is TRBJ2-5, the V gene TRBV20-1; 10 bases match TRBD2. Germline V lookup: CDR1 DFQATT, CDR2 SNEGSKA (reference sequence). The CDR3 consists of 12 residues. The DNA for the CDR3 is TGCAGCCCCGGGACTAGCGAGAAGACCCAGTACTTC. Its translation is CSPGTSEKTQYF.